These 12 T cell receptor beta chains share one sample of origin, sequenced in a study of post-analysis software for immune sequencing data. Study conclusions and caveats: A handful of TRBV segments were significantly more frequent in patients than in controls. TRBV5-6, TRBV5-1 and TRBV20-1 were among these segments.

Their recognized antigens are unknown. The authors incorporated unique molecular identifiers into the TCR beta cDNA libraries. MiXCR, run by TCRdb on the PCR reads, gives a single entry per CDR3 protein. The sample consists of roughly 600,000 distinct CDR3 sequences, roughly two fifths of them appearing once. The sequenced sample was blood. Receptor source: a girl under 18 with multiple sclerosis.

This clonotype was detected a few times. The chain carries TRBV20-1 and TRBJ1-2, with 8 bases lining up with TRBD1. This CDR3 comprises 15 residues. The germline CDR1 and CDR2 sequences are DFQATT and SNEGSKA (reference sequence). With 0 bases clipped from V and 7 bases from J, the junction kept 10 bases outside the gene matches. The CDR3 DNA reads as TGCAGTGCTAGAGACGCTTCAGGACAGGGCTCTGGCTACACCTTC. This translates into CSARDASGQGSGYTF.

The chain joins TRBV7-2 to TRBJ2-1; TRBD2 matches at 11 bases. This CDR3 spans 16 amino acids. The J segment lost 4 bases and the V segment lost 1 base, leaving 3 bases of the junction unmatched. Looked up from germline, CDR1 is SGHTA and CDR2 is FQGNSA. The DNA of the CDR3 is TGTGCCAGCAGCTTAGTTCGGACTAGCGGGTACAATGAGCAGTTCTTC. Protein product: CASSLVRTSGYNEQFF. The variable domain in full, completed from reference TRBV7-2 and TRBJ2-1, reads GAGVSQSPSNKVTEKGKDVELRCDPISGHTALYWYRQSLGQGLEFLIYFQGNSAPDKSGLPSDRFSAERTGGSVSTLTIQRTQQEDSAVYLCASSLVRTSGYNEQFFGPGTRLTVL.

The J gene is TRBJ2-3, the V gene TRBV20-1, with 14 bases that match TRBD2. The germline V gene has CDR1 DFQATT and CDR2 SNEGSKA (reference sequence). The CDR3 is 17 residues long. The J segment lost 4 bases and the V segment lost 6 bases, leaving 12 bases of the junction unmatched. In DNA form, the CDR3 reads TGCAGTGCCGCAGGAGGGACTAGCGGGAGTTGGGCAGATACGCAGTATTTT. This translates into CSAAGGTSGSWADTQYF.

The J gene is TRBJ2-1, the V gene TRBV15; 7 bases are shared with TRBD1. From germline, CDR1 is LNHNV and CDR2 YYDKDF (reference sequence). The CDR3 runs to 16 residues. After removal of 0 bases from V and 2 bases from J, the junction contained 4 bases not matched to a gene. CDR3 loop: CATSRDETGTYNEQFF. The CDR3 nucleotides are TGTGCCACCAGCAGAGATGAGACAGGGACCTACAATGAGCAGTTCTTC.

This clonotype turned up a few times. V gene TRBV29-1 combines with J gene TRBJ2-7; D remains unclear. Germline CDR1 and CDR2: SQVTM and ANQGSEA. Trimming took off 7 bases at V and 9 bases at J, with 16 bases between the two ends. The CDR3 is made up of 11 amino acids. In nucleotides, the CDR3 is TGCAGCGCCAGCCACGGGTATGGGCAGTACTTC. Translated, it gives CSASHGYGQYF.

The chain carries TRBV28 and TRBJ1-4, with no clear D. The V end lost 1 base, the J end lost 5 bases, and 11 bases lay between the germline ends. There are 15 residues in the CDR3. Germline V lookup: CDR1 MDHEN, CDR2 SYDVKM. The CDR3 DNA is TGTGCCAGCAGTTTATTAGCAGGTGGAAATGAAAAACTGTTTTTT. Its translation is CASSLLAGGNEKLFF. Full variable domain (remainder filled in from reference TRBV28 and TRBJ1-4): DVKVTQSSRYLVKRTGEKVFLECVQDMDHENMFWYRQDPGLGLRLIYFSYDVKMKEKGDIPEGYSVSREKKERFSLILESASTNQTSMYLCASSLLAGGNEKLFFGSGTQLSVL.

V usage is TRBV6-5 and J usage is TRBJ1-2; TRBD1 might be the D (6 bases). The CDR3 consists of 15 residues. Germline-derived CDR1 and CDR2 are MNHEY and SVGAGI. V was shortened by 4 bases and J by 0 bases, with 12 bases between the two germline ends. CDR3 sequence reads: CASSSIGQTNYGYTF. The CDR3 nucleotides are TGTGCCAGCAGTTCCATTGGACAGACTAACTATGGCTACACCTTC.

This clonotype appeared many times. CDR3 sequence reads: CSVLQGKGTEAFF. The CDR3 DNA reads as TGCAGCGTTTTACAGGGGAAGGGCACTGAAGCTTTCTTT. V gene TRBV29-1 combines with J gene TRBJ1-1, with 7 bases matching TRBD1. The J segment lost 4 bases and the V segment lost 5 bases, leaving 7 bases of the junction unmatched. From germline, CDR1 is SQVTM and CDR2 ANQGSEA. The CDR3 runs 13 residues.

The chain has TRBV24-1 and TRBJ2-3; the match to TRBD2 covers 9 bases. Looked up from germline, CDR1 is KGHDR and CDR2 is SFDVKD. The CDR3 extends over 14 amino acids. J lost 5 bases, V lost 5 bases, and 4 bases had no gene match. CDR3 sequence (DNA): TGTGCCACCAGTGCAGCGGGAGGTAAAGATACGCAGTATTTT. It yields the protein CATSAAGGKDTQYF.

CDR3 in DNA: TGTGCCAGCAGTTTAATGGGCGGGAAGGCCCTTATGTATGAGCAGTTCTTC. It translates to CASSLMGGKALMYEQFF. The rearrangement links TRBV12-3 or TRBV12-4 to TRBJ2-1; weak D call: TRBD2 (6 bases). CDR3 length: 17 residues. With 2 bases removed from V and 8 bases from J, the gap between germline ends came to 22 bases.

This chain links TRBV20-1 with TRBJ2-6; D remains unclear. The V gene lost 3 bases and the J gene lost 0 bases, with 12 bases spanning the gap. CDR1 and CDR2 (germline): DFQATT, SNEGSKA (reference sequence). CDR3 length: 16 residues. The DNA of the CDR3 is TGCAGTGCTAGGCGCAGGTTAAGCTCTGGGGCCAACGTCCTGACTTTC. This gives the protein CSARRRLSSGANVLTF.

This clonotype was counted only a few times. The chain carries TRBV12-3 or TRBV12-4 and TRBJ2-5, with 7 bases identical to TRBD2. CDR3 length: 15 residues. Losses at the gene ends were 5 bases for V and 2 bases for J; bases not matched to a gene: 8. The CDR3 sequence: CASSDSGRGQETQYF. In DNA, the CDR3 is TGTGCCAGCAGTGATTCGGGGCGGGGGCAAGAGACCCAGTACTTC.